These T cell receptor beta chains were read from a single sample in a study of blood T cells in healthy people across ages. TCRdb fed the 5' RACE reads into MiXCR, producing one record per CDR3 protein. Among roughly 680,000 distinct CDR3 sequences listed, around 50% were seen once. Sequencing was done on a sample of blood. The receptors derive from a woman at least 80 years old in good health. Both conserved end residues are part of each CDR3.

V gene	CDR3 protein
TRBV18	CASSETGTGNEQYF
TRBV3-1	CASSQDVRVAGNEQFF
TRBV2	CASSGQSPEPQHF
TRBV24-1	CATSVGSNQPQHF
TRBV20-1	CSARVFGNANEKLFF
TRBV12-3/TRBV12-4	CASIRTRSNEQFF
TRBV7-9	CASSPPTGRVTYNGQFF
TRBV28	CASSLQGAKNIQYF
TRBV2	CAIRTGGDEYGYTF
TRBV28	CASITKTGELFF
TRBV9	CASSARDLRDTQYF